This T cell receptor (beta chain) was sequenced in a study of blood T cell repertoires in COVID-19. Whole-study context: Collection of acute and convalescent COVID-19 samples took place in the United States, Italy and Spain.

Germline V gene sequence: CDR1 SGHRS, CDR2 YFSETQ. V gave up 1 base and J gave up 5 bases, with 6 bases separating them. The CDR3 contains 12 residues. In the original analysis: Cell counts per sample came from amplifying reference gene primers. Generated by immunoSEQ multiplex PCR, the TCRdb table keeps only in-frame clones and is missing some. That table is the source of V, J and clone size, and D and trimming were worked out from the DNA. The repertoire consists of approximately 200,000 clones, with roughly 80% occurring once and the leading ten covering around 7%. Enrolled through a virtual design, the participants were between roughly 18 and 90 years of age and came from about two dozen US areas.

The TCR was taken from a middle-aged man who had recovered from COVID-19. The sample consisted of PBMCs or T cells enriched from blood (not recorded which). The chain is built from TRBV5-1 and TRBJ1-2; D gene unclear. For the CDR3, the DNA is TGCGCCAGCAGCTTGTTAGATTATGGCTACACCTTC. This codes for CASSLLDYGYTF.